The 27 T cell receptor beta chains listed next were all sequenced from one sample in a study of cytomegalovirus exposure and HLA in healthy donors. Vbeta (60) and Jbeta (13) primers were used in the PCR. The method was immunoSEQ multiplex PCR; TCRdb's version includes in-frame clones alone and lacks a portion of them. The data contain 190,000 or so clones, 79% of them singletons. The sequencing sample was made of PBMCs. Receptors were obtained from a girl between 10 and 17 years old in good health and CMV-seropositive.

The J gene is TRBJ1-4, the V gene TRBV6-1; TRBD1 agrees at 9 bases. Per germline, CDR1 MNHNS and CDR2 SASEGT. The CDR3 sequence is 11 residues long. The CDR3: CAARTGGELFF. DNA of the CDR3: TGTGCGGCACGAACAGGGGGCGAACTGTTTTTT.

This clone has only one observation. The chain is built from TRBV10-3 and TRBJ1-5; D is ambiguous. Germline values: CDR1 ENHRY, CDR2 SYGVKD. V dropped 0 bases and J dropped 3 bases, with 9 bases sitting between them. The CDR3 is made up of 15 amino acids. The CDR3 here is CAISESGGYNQPQHF. The CDR3, as DNA: TGTGCCATCAGTGAGTCAGGAGGTTACAATCAGCCCCAGCATTTT.

This clone was seen a single time. The rearrangement joins TRBV9 to TRBJ2-2; 8 bases line up with TRBD2. V was pared by 5 bases and J by 7 bases, with 13 bases of the junction left unmatched. Per germline, CDR1 SGDLS and CDR2 YYNGEE. The CDR3 runs 16 residues. The DNA of the CDR3 is TGTGCCAGCAGAGGAAGCGGGGGCTTCGAGGGCGGGGAGCTGTTTTTT. This translates into CASRGSGGFEGGELFF.

The gene calls are TRBV19 and TRBJ1-2; D might be TRBD1 (5 bases). This CDR3 contains 16 residues. Germline V gene data show CDR1 as LNHDA and CDR2 as SQIVND (reference sequence). The V end lost 5 bases, the J end lost 7 bases, and 23 bases lay between the germline ends. This chain's CDR3 is CASSVDIGARGSGYTF. CDR3 sequence (DNA): TGTGCCAGTAGTGTTGACATTGGGGCGCGGGGTAGTGGCTACACCTTC.

The chain uses TRBV7-2 and TRBJ2-7; tentative D call: TRBD1 (6 bases). Germline values: CDR1 SGHTA, CDR2 FQGNSA. V lost 7 bases and J lost 3, with 13 bases in between. CDR3 size: 13 residues. The DNA of the CDR3 is TGTGCCAGCACGAATAGGGGGTTCTACGAGCAGTACTTC. Translated, it gives CASTNRGFYEQYF. Full variable domain (remainder filled in from reference TRBV7-2 and TRBJ2-7): GAGVSQSPSNKVTEKGKDVELRCDPISGHTALYWYRQSLGQGLEFLIYFQGNSAPDKSGLPSDRFSAERTGGSVSTLTIQRTQQEDSAVYLCASTNRGFYEQYFGPGTRLTVT.

The rearrangement uses TRBV15 and TRBJ1-4; possibly TRBD1 for D (6 bases). The V end lost 0 bases, the J end lost 4 bases, and 12 bases lay between the germline ends. This CDR3 spans 16 amino acids. Germline V gene data show CDR1 as LNHNV and CDR2 as YYDKDF (reference sequence). For the CDR3, the DNA is TGTGCCACCAGCAGAGATCCCCAGGGGAATAATGAAAAACTGTTTTTT. The encoded protein is CATSRDPQGNNEKLFF. Full variable domain (missing parts from reference TRBV15 and TRBJ1-4): DAMVIQNPRYQVTQFGKPVTLSCSQTLNHNVMYWYQQKSSQAPKLLFHYYDKDFNNEADTPDNFQSRRPNTSFCFLDIRSPGLGDTAMYLCATSRDPQGNNEKLFFGSGTQLSVL.

This chain joins TRBV2 and TRBJ2-3; the D is unclear. Per germline, CDR1 SNHLY and CDR2 FYNNEI. The CDR3 covers 13 residues. Trimming shortened V by 5 bases and J by 8 bases, and 14 bases separated the two germline ends. CDR3 sequence (DNA): TGTGCCAGCAGTAAGATTATGGGCCCTACGCAGTATTTT. Its translation is CASSKIMGPTQYF.

V usage is TRBV7-9 and J usage is TRBJ2-5, with 7 positions matching TRBD2. This CDR3 spans 15 amino acids. Per germline, CDR1 SEHNR and CDR2 FQNEAQ (reference sequence). Germline trimming cut 1 base from V and 2 bases from J; bases unmatched to any gene: 4. In nucleotides, the CDR3 is TGTGCCAGCAGCTTAGTGATCGGGGGGCAAGAGACCCAGTACTTC. It yields the protein CASSLVIGGQETQYF. The full variable domain, rest sourced from reference TRBV7-9 and TRBJ2-5, is DTGVSQNPRHKITKRGQNVTFRCDPISEHNRLYWYRQTLGQGPEFLTYFQNEAQLEKSRLLSDRFSAERPKGSFSTLEIQRTEQGDSAMYLCASSLVIGGQETQYFGPGTRLLVL.

A few counts support this clone. This chain joins TRBV27 and TRBJ2-3; TRBD2 aligns across 7 bases. CDR1 MNHEY and CDR2 SMNVEV come from the germline V gene (reference sequence). V shed 3 bases and J 3 bases; nucleotides not matched to a gene: 3. The length of the CDR3 is 14 residues. The DNA of the CDR3 is TGTGCCAGCAGTTTCAGCGGGGCTACAGATACGCAGTATTTT. It encodes CASSFSGATDTQYF.

This clone was detected once. This rearrangement joins TRBV2 to TRBJ1-6; D not certain. The CDR3 extends over 15 amino acids. Germline CDR1 reads SNHLY; CDR2 reads FYNNEI. V was clipped by 4 bases and J by 5 bases, with 12 bases between them. Written as DNA, the CDR3 is TGTGCCAGCAGTGTCAGGACGGGAGATAATTCACCCCTCCACTTT. It yields the protein CASSVRTGDNSPLHF.

The chain combines TRBV6-1 with TRBJ1-6; D is possibly TRBD1 (6 bases). Per the germline V gene, CDR1 is MNHNS and CDR2 is SASEGT. Trimming left V 4 bases short and J 5 bases short, with 15 bases between. This CDR3 has 16 residues. The CDR3 sequence: CASSGRRTADNSPLHF. The CDR3 region has the DNA TGTGCCAGCAGTGGCAGGAGGACAGCCGATAATTCACCCCTCCACTTT.

The chain couples TRBV11-2 to TRBJ2-2; 7 nucleotides match TRBD1. V shed 5 bases and J 5 bases; nucleotides not matched to a gene: 8. The CDR3 is 15 residues long. The germline V gene encodes CDR1 SGHAT and CDR2 FQNNGV. DNA for the CDR3: TGTGCCAGCAGCCTGGGGACAGTGAGGACCGGGGAGCTGTTTTTT. Protein sequence: CASSLGTVRTGELFF.

The chain carries TRBV9 and TRBJ2-1; 7 bases agree with TRBD2. Per the germline V gene, CDR1 is SGDLS and CDR2 is YYNGEE. This CDR3 has 14 amino acids. V lost 1 base, J lost 15 bases, and 13 bases stayed unmatched. CDR3 DNA sequence: TGTGCCAGCAGCGTACGGGGGGTGGGGAATCCCCTGTTCTTC. Its translation: CASSVRGVGNPLFF.

The chain combines TRBV5-8 with TRBJ1-2; 10 bases align to TRBD1. The CDR3 has 16 amino acids. Per the germline V gene, CDR1 is SGHTS and CDR2 is YDEGEE. The junction had 9 bases not matched to a gene; V was cut back by 4 bases and J by 3 bases. The CDR3 DNA follows: TGTGCCAGCAGCCTGACAGGGGGCGGGTTGGACTATGGCTACACCTTC. This sequence encodes CASSLTGGGLDYGYTF.

The chain links TRBV7-2 to TRBJ2-7; tentative D call: TRBD1 (5 bases). CDR1 is SGHTA, CDR2 FQGNSA, per germline. The CDR3 contains 14 residues. The ends were cut back, 1 base at V and 3 bases at J, with 10 bases in the middle. The chain's CDR3 is CASSLVGANYEQYF. CDR3 in DNA: TGTGCCAGCAGCTTAGTAGGGGCGAACTACGAGCAGTACTTC.

This clone appeared a single time. The rearrangement uses TRBV27 and TRBJ2-3, with a tentative D call TRBD2 (6 bases). The CDR3 sequence is 12 residues long. With 8 bases removed from V and 6 bases from J, the gap between germline ends came to 12 bases. Germline CDR1 and CDR2: MNHEY and SMNVEV (reference sequence). The CDR3, as DNA: TGTGCCAGCTGCCGTGCGGGGGATACGCAGTATTTT. This codes for CASCRAGDTQYF.

The chain's CDR3 is CASRTTGFNGYTF. CDR3 DNA: TGTGCCAGTAGGACCACAGGGTTTAATGGCTACACCTTC. The V and J genes are TRBV19 and TRBJ1-2, with D tentatively TRBD1 (6 bases). CDR1 and CDR2 (germline): LNHDA, SQIVND (reference sequence). The V end lost 6 bases, the J end lost 6 bases, and 14 bases lay between the germline ends. CDR3 size: 13 residues. The full variable domain, in which reference TRBV19 and TRBJ1-2 provide the parts outside the CDR3, is DGGITQSPKYLFRKEGQNVTLSCEQNLNHDAMYWYRQDPGQGLRLIYYSQIVNDFQKGDIAEGYSVSREKKESFPLTVTSAQKNPTAFYLCASRTTGFNGYTFGSGTRLTVV.

The chain joins TRBV5-5 to TRBJ2-3; D is possibly TRBD1 (5 bases). The CDR3 has 14 amino acids. The V gene lost 4 bases and the J gene lost 4 bases, with 13 bases spanning the gap. Looked up from germline, CDR1 is SGHKS and CDR2 is YYEKEE (reference sequence). CDR3 DNA sequence: TGTGCCAGCAGCCTCCCAGGGCCCTCAGATACGCAGTATTTT. Translating it yields CASSLPGPSDTQYF.

J is TRBJ1-6 and V is TRBV9, with 9 nucleotides matching TRBD1. The V segment lost 4 bases and the J segment 10 bases; nucleotides outside the gene matches: 12. The CDR3 spans 16 residues. The germline V gene has CDR1 SGDLS and CDR2 YYNGEE. The CDR3 protein is CASSKEGGQGFSPLHF. The CDR3 DNA reads TGTGCCAGCAGCAAAGAAGGGGGACAGGGTTTCTCACCCCTCCACTTT. The whole variable domain, remainder taken from reference TRBV9 and TRBJ1-6, is DSGVTQTPKHLITATGQRVTLRCSPRSGDLSVYWYQQSLDQGLQFLIQYYNGEERAKGNILERFSAQQFPDLHSELNLSSLELGDSALYFCASSKEGGQGFSPLHFGNGTRLTVT.

V gene TRBV7-2 combines with J gene TRBJ2-6; D is unclear. CDR1 and CDR2 from the germline V gene are SGHTA and FQGNSA. This CDR3 comprises 17 residues. The ends were cut back, 1 base at V and 0 bases at J, with 10 bases in the middle. The CDR3 spells CASSLGGPLSGANVLTF. In DNA form, the CDR3 reads TGTGCCAGCAGCTTAGGAGGCCCCCTCTCTGGGGCCAACGTCCTGACTTTC.

This clone has a single count. The rearrangement joins TRBV7-9 to TRBJ2-1, with TRBD2 as a possible D gene (6 bases). The CDR3 spans 14 residues. Per germline, CDR1 SEHNR and CDR2 FQNEAQ (reference sequence). The V end was cut by 4 bases, the J end by 3 bases, with 10 bases between. As DNA, the CDR3 is TGTGCCAGCAGCTCAGCCGGGGGCTACAATGAGCAGTTCTTC. It yields the protein CASSSAGGYNEQFF.

V gene TRBV20-1 combines with J gene TRBJ2-3; no clear D gene. Trimming shortened V by 3 bases and J by 6 bases, and 7 bases separated the two germline ends. CDR3 length equals 11 residues. Germline CDR1 is DFQATT and CDR2 is SNEGSKA (reference sequence). The CDR3 DNA reads as TGCAGTGCTAGTAAACAGGATACGCAGTATTTT. This codes for CSASKQDTQYF.

The gene calls are TRBV9 and TRBJ1-4, with TRBD1 as a possible D gene (5 bases). This CDR3 has 15 amino acids. Germline CDR1 and CDR2: SGDLS and YYNGEE. V lost 3 bases to trimming and J lost 8 bases, with 17 bases between them. This CDR3 is CASSAGGAPREKLFF. CDR3 in DNA: TGTGCCAGCAGCGCGGGAGGGGCTCCTCGAGAAAAACTGTTTTTT.

CDR3 in amino acids: CAISHGTDTDTQYF. The CDR3 DNA is TGTGCCATCTCCCATGGGACAGACACAGATACGCAGTATTTT. This chain links TRBV10-3 with TRBJ2-3; 7 bases fit TRBD1. Trimming at V came to 8 bases and at J to 2 bases, leaving 7 bases not matched to a gene. Per the germline V gene, CDR1 is ENHRY and CDR2 is SYGVKD. CDR3 length equals 14 residues.

Of note for this clone: Other DNA sequences in the sample encode the same CDR3. The chain carries TRBV19 and TRBJ1-1; unclear D gene. CDR3 length: 12 residues. Trimming pared 7 bases from V and 4 bases from J, leaving 10 bases between. Germline-derived CDR1 and CDR2 are LNHDA and SQIVND (reference sequence). CDR3 bases: TGTGCCAGTACCCTTGGAGGCACTGAAGCTTTCTTT. Its protein is CASTLGGTEAFF.

The gene calls are TRBV6-6 and TRBJ1-2, with TRBD1 matching 9 bases. The CDR3 has 16 amino acids. CDR1 and CDR2 from the germline V gene are MNHNY and SVGAGI (reference sequence). V lost 6 bases and J lost 8; bases outside the gene matches: 16. CDR3 loop: CASSNTGGAGVVGYTF. Written as DNA, the CDR3 is TGTGCCAGCAGCAATACAGGGGGCGCGGGGGTTGTCGGCTACACCTTC.

The chain is built from TRBV6-1 and TRBJ2-2; D is unclear. Per the germline V gene, CDR1 is MNHNS and CDR2 is SASEGT. This CDR3 has 14 residues. V lost 5 bases and J 0 bases, leaving 7 bases between the germline ends. CDR3 nucleotide sequence: TGTGCCAGCAGTCTCGAGGCGAACACCGGGGAGCTGTTTTTT. It codes for CASSLEANTGELFF.